Below, 21 T cell receptor beta chains from the same sample are listed, as sequenced in a study of T cells after yellow fever vaccination. TCRdb re-called the 5' RACE reads through MiXCR, storing one row per CDR3 protein. In the table there are about 170,000 distinct CDR3 sequences, about 10% of which are singletons. Sequencing was performed on CD8+ T cells sorted from PBMCs, taken 15 days after the yellow fever booster vaccination. Receptor source: a man aged 18 to 29 who received the YFV17D yellow fever vaccine.

V and J are TRBV9 and TRBJ1-1; 7 bases are shared with TRBD1. Germline V CDR1 and CDR2: SGDLS, YYNGEE. V shed 5 bases and J 7 bases; nucleotides not matched to a gene: 8. The CDR3 totals 13 residues. The CDR3 protein is CASRATGEHEAFF. The CDR3 DNA sequence: TGTGCCAGCAGAGCTACAGGGGAGCATGAAGCTTTCTTT.

This clonotype was counted ten times or more. The chain links TRBV4-1 to TRBJ2-7, with D possibly being TRBD1 (6 bases). The germline V and J ends were trimmed by 1 base and 4 bases, with 11 bases remaining between them. Germline loops: CDR1 MGHRA, CDR2 YSYEKL. The CDR3 runs 14 residues. The CDR3 coding sequence is TGCGCCAGCAGCCAAGCAGGGGTTGGGTACGAGCAGTACTTC. Amino acids: CASSQAGVGYEQYF.

The chain links TRBV11-2 to TRBJ2-1; 11 positions agree with TRBD2. The ends lost 1 base at V and 15 bases at J; junction bases unmatched: 2. This CDR3 is 12 amino acids long. Germline values: CDR1 SGHAT, CDR2 FQNNGV. The chain's CDR3 is CASSLVAGGLFF. For the CDR3, the DNA is TGTGCCAGCAGCTTAGTAGCGGGGGGGTTGTTCTTC.

The V gene is TRBV4-1, the J gene TRBJ2-7, with 8 bases aligning to TRBD1. The CDR3 has 15 amino acids. The J segment lost 6 bases and the V segment lost 1 base, leaving 8 bases of the junction unmatched. CDR1 and CDR2 from the germline V gene are MGHRA and YSYEKL. CDR3 amino acids: CASSQAQGGGTEQYF. DNA of the CDR3: TGCGCCAGCAGCCAAGCACAGGGGGGCGGAACCGAGCAGTACTTC.

The chain carries TRBV9 and TRBJ2-7; D ambiguous. The CDR3 is made up of 15 amino acids. Deletions cut 1 base from V and 0 bases from J, with 11 bases between. Per the germline V gene, CDR1 is SGDLS and CDR2 is YYNGEE. CDR3 amino acids: CASSVSPDLSYEQYF. Here the CDR3 DNA reads TGTGCCAGCAGCGTAAGCCCAGACCTCTCCTACGAGCAGTACTTC.

The CDR3 nucleotides read TGTGCCAGCAGTCTTTCGCTCAACAATGAGCAGTTCTTC. Its protein product is CASSLSLNNEQFF. The gene calls are TRBV6-2 or TRBV6-3 and TRBJ2-1; D is uncertain. Germline CDR1 is MNHEY and CDR2 is SVGEGT. The CDR3 extends over 13 amino acids. Trimming cost V 5 bases and J 5 bases, with 10 bases left between them.

This clonotype was picked up many times. The genes are TRBV5-1 and TRBJ2-1; the match to TRBD2 covers 7 bases. The J segment lost 7 bases and the V segment lost 5 bases, leaving 3 bases of the junction unmatched. This CDR3 is built from 12 residues. Germline-derived CDR1 and CDR2 are SGHRS and YFSETQ. In nucleotides, the CDR3 is TGCGCCAGCAGTAGGGAGGGGAATGAGCAGTTCTTC. Its protein product is CASSREGNEQFF.

The gene calls are TRBV19 and TRBJ2-3, with 7 bases identical to TRBD2. There are 15 residues in the CDR3. CDR1 LNHDA and CDR2 SQIVND come from the germline V gene (reference sequence). V was clipped by 5 bases and J by 2 bases; unmatched bases: 7. CDR3 DNA: TGTGCCAGTAGTCCTGGACTAGTGGACACAGATACGCAGTATTTT. Residues: CASSPGLVDTDTQYF.

V and J are TRBV7-9 and TRBJ2-5, with D perhaps TRBD2 (5 bases). The length of the CDR3 is 16 residues. The ends were cut back, 5 bases at V and 3 bases at J, with 19 bases in the middle. The germline V gene has CDR1 SEHNR and CDR2 FQNEAQ (reference sequence). CDR3 sequence reads: CASSVSRAIGEETQYF. DNA of the CDR3: TGTGCCAGCAGCGTATCGAGGGCCATAGGAGAAGAGACCCAGTACTTC.

The rearrangement uses TRBV25-1 and TRBJ2-7; D is perhaps TRBD1 (6 bases). The germline CDR1 and CDR2 sequences are MGHDK and SYGVNS. The CDR3 consists of 13 residues. V gave up 7 bases and J gave up 0 bases, with 10 bases separating them. The CDR3 DNA reads as TGTGCCAGCAAGGACAGTAACTCCTACGAGCAGTACTTC. It yields the protein CASKDSNSYEQYF.

The chain couples TRBV11-2 to TRBJ2-7; 8 nucleotides align to TRBD2. The germline CDR1 and CDR2 sequences are SGHAT and FQNNGV. The V gene end was trimmed by 1 base and the J gene end by 5 bases; junction bases not matched to a gene: 13. The CDR3 contains 17 residues. The CDR3 reads CASSLVDGGGLANEQYV. CDR3 nucleotides: TGTGCCAGCAGCTTAGTAGACGGGGGTGGACTAGCCAACGAGCAGTACGTC.

The rearrangement uses TRBV24-1 and TRBJ2-1; 8 positions match TRBD1. The CDR3 is made up of 15 amino acids. CDR1 and CDR2 (germline): KGHDR, SFDVKD. The trim removed 4 bases at V and 2 bases at J, leaving 3 bases unmatched. The CDR3 reads CATSEGTGPYNEQFF. The CDR3 DNA follows: TGTGCCACCAGTGAGGGGACAGGTCCCTACAATGAGCAGTTCTTC.

The V and J genes are TRBV11-2 and TRBJ1-1; D not certain. The CDR3 is made up of 16 amino acids. Germline lookup yields CDR1 SGHAT and CDR2 FQNNGV. V was shortened by 2 bases and J by 2 bases, with 15 bases between the two germline ends. The CDR3 nucleotides are TGTGCCAGCAGCTTACGTCGTTGGCAGTCAAACACTGAAGCTTTCTTT. It is translated as CASSLRRWQSNTEAFF. Full variable domain (remainder filled in from reference TRBV11-2 and TRBJ1-1): EAGVAQSPRYKIIEKRQSVAFWCNPISGHATLYWYQQILGQGPKLLIQFQNNGVVDDSQLPKDRFSAERLKGVDSTLKIQPAKLEDSAVYLCASSLRRWQSNTEAFFGQGTRLTVV.

This clonotype appeared a few times. This chain links TRBV24-1 with TRBJ1-5; D possibly corresponds to TRBD1 (5 bases). This CDR3 has 15 amino acids. V was cut by 9 bases and J by 0 bases, with 14 bases left in between. Germline CDR1 KGHDR, CDR2 SFDVKD. CDR3 DNA sequence: TGTGCCACCCCTCAGGGTGACTATAGCAATCAGCCCCAGCATTTT. It codes for CATPQGDYSNQPQHF.

This clonotype has a handful of counts. The V call is TRBV10-3, the J call TRBJ2-3; D possibly uses TRBD1 or TRBD2 (6 bases each). Germline V gene lookup returns CDR1 ENHRY and CDR2 SYGVKD. The CDR3 contains 19 residues. V was clipped by 6 bases and J by 1 base, with 26 bases between them. The CDR3 region is CAISKTTSGEARGTDTQYF. The CDR3 DNA follows: TGTGCCATCAGCAAAACTACCTCAGGGGAGGCGAGGGGCACAGATACGCAGTATTTT.

The chain carries TRBV6-2 or TRBV6-3 and TRBJ2-2, with D possibly TRBD2 on 6 matching bases. The V end was cut by 7 bases, the J end by 1 base, with 16 bases between. This CDR3 comprises 16 residues. Germline lookup yields CDR1 MNHEY and CDR2 SVGEGT. The chain's CDR3 is CASKIRGLENTGELFF. CDR3 bases: TGTGCCAGCAAGATAAGGGGACTGGAGAACACCGGGGAGCTGTTTTTT.

The V and J genes are TRBV14 and TRBJ2-1; D call uncertain. Germline CDR1 SGHDN, CDR2 FVKESK. V lost 5 bases and J lost 8, with 10 bases in between. The CDR3 runs 12 residues. CDR3 protein: CASSDPRDEQFF. The CDR3, as DNA: TGTGCCAGCAGCGACCCTCGGGATGAGCAGTTCTTC.

This clonotype was counted between two and nine times. This rearrangement joins TRBV7-9 to TRBJ1-4, with 7 bases fitting TRBD1. V gave up 4 bases and J gave up 3 bases; unmatched junction bases: 8. The CDR3 has 16 residues. Germline V gene data show CDR1 as SEHNR and CDR2 as FQNEAQ (reference sequence). The CDR3 coding sequence is TGTGCCAGCAGCTCCTTACAGGGGACGCCTAATGAAAAACTGTTTTTT. Residues: CASSSLQGTPNEKLFF. The whole variable domain, filled in from reference TRBV7-9 and TRBJ1-4, reads DTGVSQNPRHKITKRGQNVTFRCDPISEHNRLYWYRQTLGQGPEFLTYFQNEAQLEKSRLLSDRFSAERPKGSFSTLEIQRTEQGDSAMYLCASSSLQGTPNEKLFFGSGTQLSVL.

This clonotype has a handful of counts. V and J are TRBV6-7 and TRBJ2-6, with TRBD1 matching over 9 bases. TRBV6-7 qualifies as an ORF whose function is uncertain. The CDR3 consists of 20 residues. V trimming: 6 bases; J trimming: 0 bases; junction bases outside the gene matches: 15. CDR3 nucleotides: TGTGCCAGCAGCGGGGACAGGGTAATGGGTCTCCCCTCTGGGGCCAACGTCCTGACTTTC. Residues: CASSGDRVMGLPSGANVLTF.

This clonotype was counted only a few times. This chain uses TRBV12-3 or TRBV12-4 with TRBJ2-2, with D tentatively TRBD2 (6 bases). V lost 7 bases and J 4 bases, leaving 16 bases between the germline ends. The CDR3 contains 15 residues. For the CDR3, the DNA is TGTGCCAGCACCGCAACCGGGGGTCTCACCGGGGAGCTGTTTTTT. It is translated as CASTATGGLTGELFF.

V and J are TRBV28 and TRBJ2-5; 11 bases match TRBD2. This CDR3 is built from 20 residues. Germline V gene sequence: CDR1 MDHEN, CDR2 SYDVKM. Trimming took 4 bases from V and 5 from J; bases not matched to a gene: 21. CDR3: CASSSQPWASGGTAEETQYF. The CDR3 DNA reads TGTGCCAGCAGTTCACAACCCTGGGCTAGCGGGGGGACGGCGGAGGAGACCCAGTACTTC. Filled out from reference TRBV28 and TRBJ2-5, the complete variable domain reads DVKVTQSSRYLVKRTGEKVFLECVQDMDHENMFWYRQDPGLGLRLIYFSYDVKMKEKGDIPEGYSVSREKKERFSLILESASTNQTSMYLCASSSQPWASGGTAEETQYFGPGTRLLVL.